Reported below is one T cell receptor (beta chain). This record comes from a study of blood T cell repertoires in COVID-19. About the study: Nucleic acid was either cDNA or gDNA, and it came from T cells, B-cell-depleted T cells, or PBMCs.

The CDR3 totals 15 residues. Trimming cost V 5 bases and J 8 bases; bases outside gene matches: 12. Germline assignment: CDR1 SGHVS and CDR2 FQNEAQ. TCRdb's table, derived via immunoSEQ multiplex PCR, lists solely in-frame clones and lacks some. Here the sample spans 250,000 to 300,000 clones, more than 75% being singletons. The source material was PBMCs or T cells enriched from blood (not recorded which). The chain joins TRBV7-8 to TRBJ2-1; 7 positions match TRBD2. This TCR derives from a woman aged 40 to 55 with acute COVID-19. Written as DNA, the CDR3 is TGTGCCAGCAGCCCCCCTGGCGGGAGTACCCATGAGCAGTTCTTC. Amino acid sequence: CASSPPGGSTHEQFF. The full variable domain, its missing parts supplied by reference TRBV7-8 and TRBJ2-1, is GAGVSQSPRYKVAKRGQDVALRCDPISGHVSLFWYQQALGQGPEFLTYFQNEAQLDKSGLPSDRFFAERPEGSVSTLKIQRTQQEDSAVYLCASSPPGGSTHEQFFGPGTRLTVL.